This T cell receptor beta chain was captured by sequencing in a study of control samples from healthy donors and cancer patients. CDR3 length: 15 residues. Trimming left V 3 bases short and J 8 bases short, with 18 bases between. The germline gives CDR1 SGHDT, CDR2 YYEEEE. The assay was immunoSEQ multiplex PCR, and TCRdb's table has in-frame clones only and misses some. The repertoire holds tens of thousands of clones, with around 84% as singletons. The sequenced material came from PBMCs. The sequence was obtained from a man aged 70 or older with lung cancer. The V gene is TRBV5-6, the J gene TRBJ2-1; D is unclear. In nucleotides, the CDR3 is TGTGCCAGCAGCTCCCCCAGTCAGGTTTTCGATGAGCAGTTCTTC. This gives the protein CASSSPSQVFDEQFF.